This TCR beta chain was identified during a study of identical twins. General study findings and limits: Model-predicted out-of-frame TCR alpha sharing fell below observed values in monozygotic twins. Its conclusions, products of cross-sectional statistical analysis, did not come from following the same donors.

The V end was cut by 3 bases, the J end by 4 bases, with 10 bases between. The CDR3 runs 14 residues. This clonotype turned up a few times. Its antigen is not known. The authors used template switching to add a universal primer site and gave cDNA unique molecular identifiers. TCRdb re-analysed the 5' RACE reads in MiXCR, keeping a single row per CDR3 protein. Of around 1.7 million distinct CDR3 sequences in the sample, roughly 35% were seen once. V is TRBV12-3 or TRBV12-4 and J is TRBJ2-1, with D maybe TRBD2 (5 bases). The receptor was derived from a newborn girl in good health. The sequencing sample was made of cord blood. DNA of the CDR3: TGTGCCAGCAGTTTGAGGGCGGAGTACAATGAGCAGTTCTTC. Protein: CASSLRAEYNEQFF.